This T cell receptor beta chain is drawn from a study of Ad26.COV2.S vaccination and SARS-CoV-2 variants. The study's findings and limits: Quantification of TCR breadth and depth may have yielded underestimates of total T cell responses.

Treatment here: 15 to 20 received Ad26.COV2.S at low or high dose, single or two shots; about 5 received placebo; per-sample allocation not given. Day 63 after the first injection of vaccine or placebo was the sampling time. As concerns this clone: Its antigen is currently unknown.

The CDR3 length is 12 residues. Germline-derived CDR1 and CDR2 are LNHDA and SQIVND (reference sequence). The ends were cut back, 6 bases at V and 13 bases at J, with 16 bases in the middle. Assay used: immunoSEQ multiplex PCR; TCRdb lists only in-frame clones, some missing. Of roughly 380,000 clones detected, more than 75% appear once; the ten largest clones hold approximately 4%. V and J are TRBV19 and TRBJ2-1; D might be TRBD2 (6 bases). The clonotype comes from a person between 18 and 59 years old who received the Ad26.COV2.S COVID-19 vaccine or a placebo. Sequencing used peripheral blood, obtained in a trial of Ad26.COV2.S vaccine versus placebo. CDR3 DNA: TGTGCCAGTAGCTGGTCCTCGGGACTCCAGTTCTTC. Protein: CASSWSSGLQFF.